This T cell receptor beta chain is from a study of OX40 agonist ivuxolimab in advanced cancers. Study-level background: The patients got ivuxolimab, which is an agonistic anti-OX40 (CD134) antibody. Partial responses were observed in three patients, of whom one had hepatocellular carcinoma and two had cutaneous melanoma.

Generated by immunoSEQ multiplex PCR, the TCRdb table keeps only in-frame clones and is missing some. The top ten hold 0.5% to 0.7% of the sample, which has approximately 80,000 clones, over 75% seen once. Autoimmune disease history or systemic immunosuppression barred patients. This clone was recorded a few times. Its antigen remains unknown. Points from the study as a whole: Within 6 weeks, CD4+ and CD8+ blood T cells expanded clonally at 0.1 to 3.0 mg/kg.

This material consisted of CD4+ or CD8+ T cells sorted from blood, taken in a trial of the OX40 agonist ivuxolimab. This clonotype originated in an adult with an advanced solid tumor such as melanoma, head and neck, liver or kidney cancer.

CDR3 loop: CASSLVVSNSGNTIYF. Here the CDR3 DNA reads TGTGCCAGCAGCTTAGTCGTCTCCAACTCTGGAAACACCATATATTTT. The chain employs TRBV7-2 and TRBJ1-3; D ambiguous. CDR3 length: 16 residues. From germline, CDR1 is SGHTA and CDR2 FQGNSA. Trimming removed 1 base from V and 0 bases from J, with 10 bases in between.